This T cell receptor (beta chain) was identified during a study of T cells in narcolepsy. Study findings and constraints: In some patient and control memory CD4+ samples, autoreactive clones were absent.

Notes on this clone: The antigen is undetermined.

This CDR3 comprises 13 residues. The V gene's germline CDR1 is MDHEN and CDR2 SYDVKM. Between the trimmed V and J ends, which lost 5 bases and 4 bases, there was a span of 11 bases. Libraries were prepared by immunoSEQ multiplex PCR; TCRdb keeps only in-frame clonotypes and omits some of them. The sample lists around 27,000 clones; roughly four fifths were seen once. This chain links TRBV28 with TRBJ1-2; no clear D. The sequencing sample was made of CD45RA- memory CD4+ T cells from PBMCs. The TCR was taken from a human donor with narcolepsy. CDR3 region: CASSRQLIYGYTF. Here the CDR3 DNA reads TGTGCCAGCAGTCGTCAGCTAATCTATGGCTACACCTTC.